This T cell receptor beta chain was recovered during a study of blood T cell repertoires in COVID-19 (dated by TCRdb to the early 2020s). Regarding the complete study: Collaborator samples came from the United States, Italy and Spain and covered acute and convalescent phases of COVID-19. HLA class I and class II types, where available, came from metadata supplied by the sample provider rather than from assay-based typing. Samples were obtained from the ongoing ImmuneRACE study (first 160 participants) and from 1,200 or so subjects provided by 6 global collaborators. Subjects who had been exposed to COVID-19, were actively infected with it, or had recovered from it provided the deeply sampled blood TCRbeta repertoires that made up the dataset. A freely available public database, intended as a resource for researchers studying the immune response to SARS-CoV-2, is where the repertoires were released. A de-identified subject ID, COVID-19 status, age in years and sex were almost always included in the sample metadata. The material from the prospective study consisted of cDNA or gDNA derived from T cells, B-cell-depleted T cells, or PBMCs. Study-wide findings and limitations: Clinical and demographic metadata were provided uncurated, with the amount varying by source and participant.

In the germline V gene, CDR1 corresponds to MDHEN and CDR2 to SYDVKM. At the junction V is shortened by 6 bases and J by 6 bases; bases outside the gene matches: 7. The CDR3 covers 14 residues, taking in both the cysteine and the phenylalanine. Only CDR3 DNA remains: 42 bases, in frame from the first base. TCRbeta CDR3 regions were amplified from genomic DNA using the immunoSEQ Assay, a bias-controlled multiplex PCR. The study's processing was this. The number of nucleated cells in each sample was estimated by amplification of reference gene primers within the assay. To quantify the absolute abundance of each unique TCRbeta CDR3 rearrangement, sequence reads were collapsed and filtered. For each sample, productive Simpson clonality was calculated by taking the square root of Simpson's diversity index across productive rearrangements. This immuneACCESS table, as held by TCRdb, lists in-frame sequences with V and J called but not all clones. Of the missing ones, under half trace to an unresolved V gene in checked studies; the others have no known cause. V and J calls and clone size come straight from that table; D and trimming were deduced from the DNA. For this sample there are hundreds of thousands of clones; 75% to 90% appear just once. About 12% of the sample rests with the top ten.

In Seattle, one collaborating source enrolled patients while the infection was active and tracked those patients longitudinally over the course of disease. Whole blood was collected in K2EDTA tubes by collaborating institutions according to the institutions' own protocols. For TCRbeta analysis, collaborator samples were shipped as frozen whole blood, as isolated PBMCs, or as DNA extracted from either sample type. Many counts were recorded for this clone. There is no known antigen for this receptor. Per-nucleotide qualities are absent, and no much larger clonotype sits a single base away. This chain joins TRBV28 to TRBJ2-1, with 8 bases matching TRBD1. The origin of this receptor is a woman in her seventies with COVID-19, enrolled during active disease. The sample was peripheral blood. Read as DNA, the sequence is TGTGCCAGCAGCTCGGGACAGGATCGCAATGAGCAGTTCTTC. This translates into CASSSGQDRNEQFF.